This paragraph covers one TCR beta chain sequence. No cognate antigen has been identified for it. No much larger clonotype is one base removed from it; base qualities were not supplied. The data derive from a study of cytomegalovirus exposure and HLA in healthy donors (dated by TCRdb to the late 2010s). For context, the study as a whole: In an earlier analysis of 550 to 750 of the donors, roughly 300 Gb of sequence data and some 120 million unique TCR beta sequences from approximately 180 million T cells were reported. Rather than drawing on any new phenotypic data, the later analysis identified candidate immune exposures from TCR beta sequences and the way those sequences occurred across donors. The number of typed donors differed by locus: about 620-640 for A, B, C, DRB1 and DQB1; approximately 520 for DQA1; 606 for DPA1; and roughly 490 for DPB1. Roughly 300 gigabases of sequencing data and 70 million to 95 million unique TCR sequences made up an early release that covered under 750 HLA-typed donors. The genetic ancestry cluster associated with self-reported Caucasian donors included about four fifths of the 398 genotyped donors. Roughly 5 DR-DQ haplotypes were handled as single units for association and clustering because linkage in the cohort was strong. A separate validation cohort of 90 to 150 different subjects was used in addition to the approximately 640-subject first cohort. A later analysis re-analyzed previously published TCR beta repertoires from approximately 700 donors and added high-resolution HLA genotyping to study TCR occurrence patterns. In a later genetic analysis, genome-wide SNP genotypes for about three fifths of the roughly 670 donors were used, and that subset was treated as a discovery cohort. Donor age, sex, ethnicity and CMV serostatus were collected together with the repertoire data. An earlier analysis of some 500 of the donors applied high-throughput TCR beta sequencing to assess whether each TCR beta V gene segment acted as functional or pseudogenic. Using immunosequencing, the study profiled T cell repertoires from some 670 subjects and related those repertoires to cytomegalovirus serostatus. The study was designed to test whether signatures of past pathogen exposure could be identified by cataloging public T cell receptors. On average, roughly 200,000 unique TCR beta nucleotide sequences were sequenced per donor among several hundred genotyped donors of the cohort, with roughly 18% of those sequences being non-productive. To predict cytomegalovirus infection status, the study combined high-throughput TCR immunosequencing, statistical association of individual TCRs with disease status, and machine learning. HLA typing covered class I and class II loci at four-digit resolution. Every discovery cohort repertoire had been produced on one sequencing platform.

What the authors observed across the whole study: Most TCR sequences were observed very rarely across donors, whereas some public TCRs were present in many individuals. Most CMV-associated TCR beta chains appeared to be HLA-restricted in a later analysis, and the HLA associations seemed to be driven largely by CMV exposure. Correlated functional status among segregating V segments might be attributable to linkage disequilibrium, but an unknown experimental factor could not be ruled out. In vitro tests confirmed that a few of the cytomegalovirus-associated TCR beta chains recognize cytomegalovirus antigens. The authors suggested that the approach could potentially be extended to other disease states and immunological phenotypes. The study listed approximately 150 TCR beta chains as associated with cytomegalovirus. Presence/absence analyses assumed roughly uniform sequencing depth across donors, an assumption that may not hold. Compared with equally common non-associated chains, HLA-associated TCR beta chains in a later analysis were more clonally expanded and had lower generation probabilities. A later analysis found that TCR association rates varied across HLA loci, with DRB1 alleles showing the most associated TCRs and HLA-C alleles the fewest. In both the original and validation cohorts, the classifier was reported to diagnose cytomegalovirus status with high specificity and sensitivity. Compared with the roughly 670-donor mean, donors in an Asian-associated ancestry cluster had fewer N-insertions in productive TCRs, according to a later genetic analysis. Because counts were too low, about 15 rarely observed V segments, including chromosome 9 orphons, were left out of the earlier analysis of a few hundred of the donors. Immune exposure information for the cohort was limited to CMV serostatus. Specific HLA alleles were associated with 15,000 to 20,000 TCR beta sequences at a false discovery rate of 0.05 in a later analysis. Strong co-occurrence of HLA alleles, especially DR and DQ, made assigning TCR associations to individual alleles difficult. According to a later analysis, parvovirus B19, influenza, CMV and Epstein-Barr virus appeared linked to several top co-occurrence clusters. Because HLA typing was unavailable for some donors at each locus, only the typed subset was used in association tests. A cluster of highly shared sequence variants was judged likely to be a technical artifact of the sequencing pipeline. A later genetic analysis associated a missense DCLRE1C variant with V-gene and J-gene trimming of TCR beta chains, and an independent cohort replicated the association. A further reported finding was that TCR beta sequences accurately predicted the HLA-A and HLA-B alleles for most subjects in the first cohort. In this cohort, only TCR beta chains were sequenced, and detectable features were limited by the absence of alpha or paired-chain data. In an earlier analysis of around 600 of the donors, most TCR beta V segments appeared in productive rearrangements about 87% or about 30% of the time, broadly matching IMGT annotations.

The library relied on the immunoSEQ multiplex PCR assay. For the multiplex PCR, a mixture combining 60 forward primers for TCR Vbeta segments and 13 reverse primers for TCR Jbeta segments was used. The CDR3 region of rearranged TCR beta genes was amplified from genomic DNA by a multiplex PCR assay. On the Illumina HiSeq System, the amplified TCR beta libraries were sequenced as 87-base-pair reads. The authors' analysis ran thus. In a later analysis, tens of millions of unique TCR beta chains were counted across the 650 to 750 repertoires, and roughly 11 million of these chains were shared by at least two donors. Raw reads were error-corrected and collapsed into unique sequences with a nearest-neighbor algorithm that merged closely related sequences to remove PCR and sequencing errors. CDR3 sequences were aligned to IMGT reference sequences to assign V, D and J gene segments. Each retained sequence needed at least a six-nucleotide match to both a V gene segment and a J gene segment. Rearrangements were classified as productive when the CDR3 lacked stop codons and remained in frame with V and J, and all other rearrangements were classified as non-productive. Following IMGT convention, CDR3 was defined as the stretch from the second conserved V-encoded cysteine up to the conserved J-encoded phenylalanine. In an earlier analysis of around 570 of the donors, sequences lacking an unambiguous match to a single V gene segment were excluded. An earlier analysis of 550 to 650 of the donors classified V segments as functional when productive rearrangements were above 56.7% and as segregating when the standard deviation between donors was above 5%. To diagnose cytomegalovirus status from the catalog of TCR beta chain sequences, a statistical classification framework was built. In a later analysis, V and J genes were assigned by comparing TCR nucleotide sequences against IMGT/GENE-DB human TR gene sequences. The TCRdist pipeline was used in a later analysis to assign CDR3 sequences and most-parsimonious VDJ recombination scenarios. A later analysis defined each TCR beta chain by its CDR3 amino acid sequence plus V-gene family, and excluded reads lacking a unique V-gene family. In a later analysis, several hundred highly shared, low-generation-probability nucleotide sequences were removed to address suspected cross-contamination and a sequencing artifact. In a later analysis, a clonal expansion index was calculated for each public chain from normalized within-repertoire ranks of inferred template counts. In a later analysis, generation probabilities were computed using a VDJ recombination model fitted to out-of-frame rearrangements, and the results were checked against IGoR. A later analysis scored TCR-TCR, TCR-HLA and TCR-CMV co-occurrence with hypergeometric tests, applying a repertoire-size bias correction to TCR pairs. To estimate false discovery rates, a later analysis permuted the HLA or CMV assignments 20 times. In a later analysis, co-occurring TCRs were grouped with DBSCAN, and TCRdist sequence similarity was added when clustering was performed within HLA-allele-positive subsets. Repertoires with fewer than 30,000 or more than 120,000 public chains were left out of co-occurrence clustering, as were about five repertoires with anomalous nucleotide sharing. TCRdb's version of the immuneACCESS table is confined to in-frame rearrangements and falls short of the full clone set. An unresolved V gene accounts for under half of the shortfall where checked; the remainder is of unknown origin. The D gene and trimming were derived from the DNA, and the V and J assignments and clone size from that table. Counted in this sample were about 260,000 clones; approximately 85% of them appeared once. Of the sample, more than 1.5% is held by the ten largest clones.

In total, over 600 healthy bone marrow donors made up the cohort. At the time of sampling, every cohort member was nominally healthy, though immune exposures that went unrecorded were likely present. The donor tested CMV seropositive and was one of the 289 seropositive cohort members. A peripheral blood sample was collected from each donor, and TCR beta sequencing was performed on peripheral blood mononuclear cells. The Qiagen DNeasy Blood Extraction Kit was used to extract genomic DNA from the blood cell samples. The specimen sequenced was PBMCs. This TCR was sampled from a woman in her forties in good health and CMV-seropositive.

The CDR3 corresponds to CASSLDAGGSFGYTF. The nucleotide sequence is TGTGCCAGCAGCTTAGATGCAGGGGGTAGCTTTGGCTACACCTTC. The chain employs TRBV11-3 and TRBJ1-2, with 7 bases matching TRBD1. V has 0 bases trimmed and J has 7 bases trimmed; junction bases matching no gene number 8. The CDR3 goes from the cysteine to the phenylalanine over 15 residues. Left in the record is the CDR3 DNA by itself, 45 bases read in frame from the first base. CDR1 and CDR2 are drawn from the germline V gene: SGHNT, YENEEA. With the portions outside the CDR3 filled from the reference TRBV11-3 and TRBJ1-2 genes, the complete variable region becomes EAGVVQSPRYKIIEKKQPVAFWCNPISGHNTLYWYLQNLGQGPELLIRYENEEAVDDSQLPKDRFSAERLKGVDSTLKIQPAELGDSAVYLCASSLDAGGSFGYTFGSGTRLTVV.